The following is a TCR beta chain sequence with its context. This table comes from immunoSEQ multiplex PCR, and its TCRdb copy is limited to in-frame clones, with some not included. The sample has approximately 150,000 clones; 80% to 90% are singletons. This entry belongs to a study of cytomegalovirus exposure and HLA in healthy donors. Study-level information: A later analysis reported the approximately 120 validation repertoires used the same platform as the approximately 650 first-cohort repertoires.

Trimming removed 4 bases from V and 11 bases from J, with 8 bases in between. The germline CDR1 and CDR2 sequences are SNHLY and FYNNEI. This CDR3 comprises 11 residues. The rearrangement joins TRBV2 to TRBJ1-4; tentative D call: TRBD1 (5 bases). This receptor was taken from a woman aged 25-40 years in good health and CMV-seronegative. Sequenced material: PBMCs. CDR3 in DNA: TGTGCCAGCAGTGGACCAGGGAAACTGTTTTTT. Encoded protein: CASSGPGKLFF. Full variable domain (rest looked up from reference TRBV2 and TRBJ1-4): EPEVTQTPSHQVTQMGQEVILRCVPISNHLYFYWYRQILGQKVEFLVSFYNNEISEKSEIFDDQFSVERPDGSNFTLKIRSTKLEDSAMYFCASSGPGKLFFGSGTQLSVL.